This T cell receptor (beta chain) was sequenced in a study of blood T cell repertoires in COVID-19. The data were produced by immunoSEQ multiplex PCR, yet TCRdb's version contains in-frame clones alone and is incomplete. Altogether 150,000 or so clones are present, around four fifths being singletons, with the ten largest covering around 40%. V lost 1 base and J lost 8, with 17 bases in between. Germline CDR1 reads MDHEN; CDR2 reads SYDVKM. CDR3 size: 15 residues. This clone showed up many times. This sequence was found in a human donor in a cohort sampled during active COVID-19. The rearrangement links TRBV28 to TRBJ1-2, with D possibly matching TRBD1 (5 bases). The sequencing input was peripheral blood. CDR3 sequence (DNA): TGTGCCAGCAGTTTATCGTCGTGGGGCCAGGGAGGCTACACCTTC. Translating gives CASSLSSWGQGGYTF.